This entry is about one T cell receptor beta chain. Primers used in a second PCR of roughly 6 to 11 cycles were a sample-barcoded 5' primer and a J-beta primer mix. TCRdb processed the 5' RACE reads anew with MiXCR; each CDR3 protein has one entry. Of 450,000 to 650,000 distinct CDR3 sequences listed, approximately 25% are singletons. The source of the sample is a study of blood T cells in healthy people across ages. The CDR3 length is 15 residues. Trimming took 4 bases from V and 4 from J; bases not matched to a gene: 10. Per germline, CDR1 SGHTA and CDR2 FQGNSA. This sample was also put to use in a study of T cells of mothers and their children.

The sequence was collected from a boy between 10 and 17 years old in good health. The sample consisted of blood. The chain has TRBV7-2 and TRBJ2-7; 7 bases fit TRBD2. CDR3 coding DNA: TGTGCCAGCAGCTCCCCCGGGGGGTCCGCTTACGAGCAGTACTTC. Amino acid sequence: CASSSPGGSAYEQYF.